This T cell receptor beta chain was captured by sequencing in a study of T cells in Graves' hyperthyroidism and ophthalmopathy. The study's findings and limits: A model of 13 V-J features distinguished ophthalmopathy from stable hyperthyroidism.

Worth noting for this clonotype: Antigen: not known.

Amplified TCR beta CDR3 regions came from RNA transcripts. HTBI primers were used for first-round RT-PCR of the TCR CDR3. MiXCR, applied by TCRdb to the multiplex PCR reads, yields one record per CDR3 protein. The data hold nearly 750,000 distinct CDR3 sequences, with 30% to 40% observed a single time. Trimming removed 0 bases at V and 5 bases at J, with 14 bases between. CDR3 length: 16 amino acids. From germline, CDR1 is LNHNV and CDR2 YYDKDF (reference sequence). Stable Graves' hyperthyroidism denoted no ophthalmopathy progression over 18 months. The study left out patients who had uncontrolled infection, other autoimmune disease, pregnancy or lactation. Diagnoses were made from clinical symptoms, serum measures (thyroxine and TRAb), thyroid ultrasound and orbital computed tomography.

The material sequenced was blood. The TCR was taken from a woman aged 40 to 49 with Graves' hyperthyroidism. The rearrangement links TRBV15 to TRBJ2-1, with D perhaps TRBD2 (6 bases). Written as DNA, the CDR3 is TGTGCCACCAGCAGAGATTTACCGGGAGACCACAATGAGCAGTTCTTC. This codes for CATSRDLPGDHNEQFF. The full variable domain, completed using reference TRBV15 and TRBJ2-1, is DAMVIQNPRYQVTQFGKPVTLSCSQTLNHNVMYWYQQKSSQAPKLLFHYYDKDFNNEADTPDNFQSRRPNTSFCFLDIRSPGLGDTAMYLCATSRDLPGDHNEQFFGPGTRLTVL.